This T cell receptor beta chain comes out of a study of blood T cells in healthy people across ages. This CDR3 is built from 14 residues. The germline V gene has CDR1 MNHEY and CDR2 SMNVEV (reference sequence). V lost 4 bases, J lost 4 bases, and 6 bases stayed unmatched. Sample donors were healthy Caucasian individuals that came from Russia, aged roughly 6 to 95. Investigators took ten milliliters of peripheral blood from every donor. A second PCR, run for about 6 to 11 cycles, used a sample-barcoded 5' primer plus a J-beta primer mix. TCRdb processed the 5' RACE reads anew with MiXCR; each CDR3 protein has one entry. In the table there are hundreds of thousands of distinct CDR3 sequences, around 32% of which are singletons. General study findings and limits: In the absence of known donor CMV status, changes in expanded clonotypes were possibly confounded.

Ten or more counts support this clonotype. Its antigen is currently unknown. The chain has TRBV27 and TRBJ2-7; TRBD1 matches 8 bases. The sequence derives from a woman of 80 years or more in good health. Sequenced material: blood. CDR3 nucleotide sequence: TGTGCCAGCAGTTACGGGACAGGTGCTTACGAGCAGTACTTC. As protein: CASSYGTGAYEQYF.